These 13 T cell receptor beta chains came from one sample sequenced in a study of cytomegalovirus exposure and HLA in healthy donors. Primers included in the PCR were 60 Vbeta and 13 Jbeta primers. Here immunoSEQ multiplex PCR was the method, and the copy in TCRdb shows in-frame clones only, minus some. The sample holds some 150,000 clones, about 8.9% seen once. Sample: PBMCs. The source is a man aged 50-60 years in good health and CMV-seronegative.

This chain links TRBV5-1 with TRBJ2-7; no reliable D call. This CDR3 region has 13 residues. Germline V gene sequence: CDR1 SGHRS, CDR2 YFSETQ. With 0 bases removed from V and 3 bases from J, the gap between germline ends came to 7 bases. CDR3 protein: CASSLDSGYEQYF. The CDR3 nucleotides read TGCGCCAGCAGCTTGGATTCGGGCTACGAGCAGTACTTC.

The chain links TRBV7-2 to TRBJ2-1; 11 bases align to TRBD2. After removal of 5 bases from V and 5 bases from J, the junction contained 8 bases not matched to a gene. The CDR3 consists of 16 residues. Looked up from germline, CDR1 is SGHTA and CDR2 is FQGNSA. CDR3 DNA: TGTGCCAGCAGCGGGCCTAGCGGGAGGTACCACAATGAGCAGTTCTTC. It specifies CASSGPSGRYHNEQFF.

This clone has a handful of counts. V usage is TRBV5-8 and J usage is TRBJ1-5; no clear D gene. Germline values: CDR1 SGHTS, CDR2 YDEGEE. The CDR3 totals 14 residues. The germline V and J ends were trimmed by 0 bases and 4 bases, with 8 bases remaining between them. The chain's CDR3 is CASSLVRWNQPQHF. The CDR3, as DNA: TGTGCCAGCAGCTTGGTACGGTGGAATCAGCCCCAGCATTTT.

V usage is TRBV27 and J usage is TRBJ2-3, with 7 nucleotides matching TRBD2. V shed 8 bases, J shed 4 bases, and the junction held 3 bases outside the gene matches. The germline V gene has CDR1 MNHEY and CDR2 SMNVEV (reference sequence). The CDR3 sequence is 12 residues long. The CDR3 is CASAGVADTQYF. The DNA of the CDR3 is TGTGCCAGCGCGGGGGTGGCAGATACGCAGTATTTT.

The gene calls are TRBV25-1 and TRBJ2-7; TRBD2 aligns across 15 bases. Germline lookup yields CDR1 MGHDK and CDR2 SYGVNS. Losses at the gene ends were 4 bases for V and 4 bases for J; bases not matched to a gene: 8. This CDR3 spans 17 amino acids. CDR3 amino acids: CASSGSGTSGGRYEQYF. The CDR3 coding sequence is TGTGCCAGCAGTGGATCCGGGACTAGCGGGGGGAGATACGAGCAGTACTTC.

The chain carries TRBV7-3 and TRBJ2-2; 10 nucleotides agree with TRBD1. V dropped 4 bases and J dropped 5; count of bases not matched to a gene: 7. CDR1 and CDR2 from the germline V gene are SGHTA and FQGTGA. This CDR3 region has 16 residues. CDR3 sequence reads: CASSSLPGQGTGELFF. For the CDR3, the DNA is TGTGCCAGCAGCTCCTTACCGGGACAGGGGACCGGGGAGCTGTTTTTT.

The rearrangement joins TRBV25-1 to TRBJ1-2; D might be TRBD1 (6 bases). Per the germline V gene, CDR1 is MGHDK and CDR2 is SYGVNS. CDR3 length: 14 residues. V dropped 8 bases and J dropped 4 bases, with 17 bases sitting between them. The CDR3 nucleotides are TGTGCCAGCGGCCCGACAGGAATCGGCTATGGCTACACCTTC. Its translation: CASGPTGIGYGYTF.

The rearrangement links TRBV27 to TRBJ2-2, with 12 bases that match TRBD1. This CDR3 has 16 residues. Germline assignment: CDR1 MNHEY and CDR2 SMNVEV (reference sequence). Unmatched junction bases numbered 5, after V lost 2 bases and J lost 7 bases. The CDR3 bases are TGTGCCAGCAGTTTAAGCGGGACAGGGGGCATCGGGGAGCTGTTTTTT. It specifies CASSLSGTGGIGELFF.

The V gene is TRBV5-8, the J gene TRBJ2-6; 10 nucleotides align to TRBD1. CDR1 SGHTS and CDR2 YDEGEE come from the germline V gene. J gave up 4 bases and V 3 bases, and 4 bases lay outside the gene matches. This CDR3 has 16 residues. This CDR3 is CASSSGQGSGANVLTF. Written as DNA, the CDR3 is TGTGCCAGCAGCTCGGGACAGGGGTCCGGGGCCAACGTCCTGACTTTC. Looking up the rest from reference TRBV5-8 and TRBJ2-6 gives the full variable domain: EAGVTQSPTHLIKTRGQQATLRCSPISGHTSVYWYQQALGLGLQFLLWYDEGEERNRGNFPPRFSGRQFPNYSSELNVNALELEDSALYLCASSSGQGSGANVLTFGAGSRLTVL.

This clone showed up just a few times. The chain recombines TRBV2 with TRBJ1-4; possible D gene TRBD1, 5 bases. Germline V CDR1 and CDR2: SNHLY, FYNNEI. V was shortened by 7 bases and J by 4 bases, with 19 bases between the two germline ends. This CDR3 has 16 residues. CDR3 bases: TGTGCCAGCACCCCCTCCGTGGGGGGGGTTAATGAAAAACTGTTTTTT. This codes for CASTPSVGGVNEKLFF.

V is TRBV5-8 and J is TRBJ2-3, with D possibly matching TRBD1 (5 bases). Germline V CDR1 and CDR2: SGHTS, YDEGEE. The CDR3 is made up of 16 amino acids. Trimming cost V 4 bases and J 3 bases, with 18 bases left between them. The DNA for the CDR3 is TGTGCCAGCAGCCCTCGGGCAGGGCATAGGACAGATACGCAGTATTTT. Protein: CASSPRAGHRTDTQYF.

This clone has only a few counts. This chain joins TRBV6-5 and TRBJ2-1; 16 bases fit TRBD2. V shed 6 bases and J 10 bases; nucleotides not matched to a gene: 6. Germline V gene data show CDR1 as MNHEY and CDR2 as SVGAGI. CDR3 length: 15 amino acids. CDR3: CASRSGTSGRGEQFF. The CDR3 nucleotides are TGTGCCAGCAGATCCGGGACTAGCGGGAGGGGGGAGCAGTTCTTC.

The chain links TRBV5-1 to TRBJ1-1; D unclear. CDR1 SGHRS and CDR2 YFSETQ come from the germline V gene. The CDR3 consists of 14 residues. V was pared by 3 bases and J by 3 bases, with 12 bases between. The CDR3 bases are TGCGCCAGCAGCTCCCCGGGAGACCACACTGAAGCTTTCTTT. Its translation is CASSSPGDHTEAFF.